Sequencing of this T cell receptor (beta chain) was carried out in a study of T cells in localized non-small cell lung cancer (dated by TCRdb to 2020 to 2022). Broadly, across the study: T cell repertoires of 200 to 300 early-stage NSCLC patients were analyzed, with tumors being compared against uninvolved tumor-adjacent lungs. All 230 or so NSCLC patients in the cohort were treatment-naive and had localized lung tumors that were resected. Of the NSCLC patients, fewer than 150 were male and about a hundred were female, and the mean age was about 69 years. Broad study findings and their caveats: Because multi-region tumor sequencing was not done, intratumor heterogeneity could not be ruled out. Because of the exploratory design, TCR variables were selected using unadjusted p-values without false-discovery rate correction. Uninvolved tumor-adjacent lung showed the highest T cell clonality, higher than tumor, which suggests more focused antigenic responses in the adjacent lung. Of the top 100 tumor clones, a median of approximately 60 were detected in paired uninvolved adjacent lung; 28 were also among that lung's top 100. Higher blood T cell density associated with longer overall survival, while higher adjacent-lung clonality associated with shorter survival.

With respect to this clone: Its specific antigen is unknown. The sample holds no much larger clone one base away, and base qualities are not on file.

At diagnosis, tumor, uninvolved tumor-adjacent lung and peripheral blood were collected and then preserved as a mix of FFPE and fresh-frozen material. For TCR repertoire profiling, blood samples were analyzed in the form of peripheral blood mononuclear cells. The germline V gene encodes CDR1 SGHRS and CDR2 YFSETQ. Ends trimmed: V by 4 bases, J by 7 bases; bases unmatched to a gene: 7. Its CDR3 holds 13 amino acids, cysteine through phenylalanine. Only CDR3 DNA remains: 39 bases, in frame from the first base. The immunoSEQ Assay was used to sequence TCR beta CDR3 regions from DNA. As for the authors' bioinformatics: T cell density was computed as TCR beta template counts normalized to usable DNA estimated by amplifying housekeeping genes. Using the preseqR package, richness was estimated by extrapolating to 120,000 templates for tissue samples and 400,000 templates for PBMC samples. Clonality was calculated as one minus Pielou's evenness. To identify tissue-enriched TCRs, differential abundance testing was run on productive amino-acid clonotypes with a minimum total count of 5 and an alpha of 0.1. The Jaccard Index and the Morisita Overlap Index were used to measure how much the repertoires overlapped between compartments. GLIPH clustered TCR beta CDR3s with public tetramer-defined viral CDR3s; viral motifs required at least three viral sequences plus V-gene enrichment. The table was pulled from immuneACCESS by TCRdb, which kept in-frame rearrangements only. Such tables lose some clones; where checked, under half of the loss comes from unresolved V genes, and the rest has no known cause. V and J calls and clone size follow that table, whereas D and trimming were derived from the DNA. Present in this sample are under 50,000 clones, about 88% of which were seen just once. The top ten constitute 2.5% of the sample.

The V and J segments used are TRBV5-1 and TRBJ1-1, and 7 junctional nucleotides match TRBD1. The clonotype was recovered from a man aged 40-75 years with stage II lung adenocarcinoma. The sequences come from PBMCs, collected before any cancer treatment. CDR3 sequence: CASSATGEGEAFF. The DNA sequence follows: TGCGCCAGCAGCGCCACAGGGGAGGGTGAAGCTTTCTTT. Reference TRBV5-1 and TRBJ1-1 proteins supply the regions before and after the CDR3; the full variable domain is: KAGVTQTPRYLIKTRGQQVTLSCSPISGHRSVSWYQQTPGQGLQFLFEYFSETQRNKGNFPGRFSGRQFSNSRSEMNVSTLELGDSALYLCASSATGEGEAFFGQGTRLTVV.